This T cell receptor beta chain is drawn from a study of early T cells in non-severe SARS-CoV-2 infection. Points on this clonotype: Its antigen is still unknown.

Study results and caveats: Database matching using VDJdb favored anti-spike CD8 responses, with private and CD4 specificities left missing.

The CDR3 has 18 amino acids. Trimming cost V 6 bases and J 0 bases, with 19 bases left between them. Germline V gene data show CDR1 as SGHRS and CDR2 as YFSETQ. The library protocol tagged individual cDNA molecules with unique molecular identifiers. TCRdb ran MiXCR on the 5' RACE reads and lists one entry per CDR3 protein. The data contain 85,000 to 100,000 distinct CDR3 sequences, roughly 15% of them singletons. This receptor was taken from an adult who was a healthcare worker with PCR-confirmed SARS-CoV-2 infection or an uninfected control (not recorded which). The sample here was whole blood, taken at baseline. The chain carries TRBV5-1 and TRBJ2-6; D is uncertain. The CDR3 spells CASTRTYLLRSGANVLTF. DNA of the CDR3: TGCGCCAGCACCAGGACCTACCTACTCCGCTCTGGGGCCAACGTCCTGACTTTC.